The T cell receptor beta chain under discussion was sequenced for a study of Graves' ophthalmopathy and Graves' hyperthyroidism. RNA transcripts were the source from which TCR beta CDR3 regions were amplified. The first-round RT-PCR employed HTBI primers together with the Qiagen OneStep RT-PCR kit. A multiplex PCR was then performed as the second round. TCRdb processed the multiplex PCR reads anew with MiXCR; each CDR3 protein has one entry. In the table there are some 390,000 distinct CDR3 sequences, 15% to 20% of which are singletons. The sample holds many counts of this clonotype. In germline, CDR1 is DFQATT, CDR2 SNEGSKA (reference sequence). V was shortened by 5 bases and J by 5 bases, with 18 bases between the two germline ends. The CDR3 has 14 amino acids.

The V and J genes are TRBV20-1 and TRBJ2-5; D remains ambiguous. This TCR was recovered from a woman between 18 and 29 years old with Graves' ophthalmopathy. Sequences were obtained from peripheral blood. The CDR3 here is CSAPISWVKETQYF. The CDR3 region has the DNA TGCAGTGCTCCCATTTCCTGGGTGAAGGAGACCCAGTACTTC.